This paragraph covers one T cell receptor beta chain sequence. Its specificity is not known. The data are from a study of OX40 agonist ivuxolimab in advanced cancers. The overall study: Participants, 82.7% male, averaged approximately 56 years of age, ranging from roughly 23 to 90. Allowance was made for prior anti-PD-1, anti-PD-L1 or anti-CTLA-4 therapy, and approximately 41% had some. Overall study results and limits: The average count of expanded clones was higher among CD8+ T cells than among CD4+.

With baseline, cycle 4 day 1, and cycle 7 day 1 as timepoints, blood was sampled. Assay used: immunoSEQ multiplex PCR; TCRdb lists only in-frame clones, some missing. The data contain about 81,000 clones, around 90% of them singletons. V was pared by 4 bases and J by 0 bases, with 9 bases between. Per germline, CDR1 MGHDK and CDR2 SYGVNS. This CDR3 contains 15 residues. V and J are TRBV25-1 and TRBJ1-4; D is uncertain. This sequence was found in an adult with an advanced solid tumor such as melanoma, head and neck, liver or kidney cancer. The sample in question was CD4+ or CD8+ T cells sorted from blood, obtained in a trial of the OX40 agonist ivuxolimab. Here the CDR3 DNA reads TGTGCCAGCAGTGCACGACGGTCAACTAATGAAAAACTGTTTTTT. Its translation is CASSARRSTNEKLFF.